Listed below are T cell receptor beta chains from one sample, sequenced in a study of response to subunit inactivated influenza vaccine. TCRdb fed the RT-PCR reads into MiXCR, producing one record per CDR3 protein. This sample has around 790,000 distinct CDR3 sequences, with less than 25% found just once. The sample consisted of PBMCs from blood, taken roughly 5 days after vaccination. These receptor sequences come from a man aged 45 to 65 who received an inactivated influenza vaccine. CDR3s leave out the opening cysteine and the closing phenylalanine or tryptophan. Clone size appears in some rows only: once, few, many, or a class for an expanded clone.

v_call clone_size cdr3_aa
TRBV29-1 few SATDRVQEQY
TRBV7-9 . ASSFPGQGAYEQY
TRBV24-1 many ATSAPDGSPYNEQF
TRBV2 . ASTLTPPETQY
TRBV29-1 few SVGDRGRRETQY
TRBV5-1 . ASSLSGRLRDNSPLH
TRBV10-2 . ASSESRERNEQF
TRBV20-1 . SARVVGRQETQY
TRBV29-1 few SVVTARANVLT
TRBV3-1 . ASSAGSSNYGYT
TRBV9 few ASSVAFNEQF
TRBV20-1 . SARDVTGTYGTQY
TRBV5-1 . ASSLAPSGSQPQH
TRBV7-9 . ASSLGSGVSYEQY
TRBV11-2 . ASSLGVVWVPQPQH
TRBV6-5 few ASSLQGKTQY
TRBV7-2 . ASSLREFFLRTDTQY
TRBV23-1 . ASSQSRVGQPSIPWSPLH
TRBV12-3/TRBV12-4 . ASSTEFGANVLT
TRBV12-3/TRBV12-4 . ASSFGTAQF
TRBV29-1 few SVQLAGGADTGELF
TRBV20-1 . SASGRAGQIQDEQY
TRBV29-1 many SVDGSGKQY
TRBV6-5 . ASSYWGFDEQF
TRBV20-1 . SAIVRGGTSYEQY
TRBV18 few ASSPEAGGYEQY
TRBV6-1 . ASTIGFIPRDEQF
TRBV29-1 . SVRDSHYEQY
TRBV5-1 many ASSGFAGGDYGYT
TRBV11-2 . ASSSPGTAVEQY
TRBV25-1 . ASSEVGTSSYEQY
TRBV29-1 many SVSANSYEQY
TRBV4-3 few ASSQVAGPTGEQF
TRBV5-1 . ASSGGLGAAADTQY
TRBV4-3 many ASSQATRATDTQY
TRBV5-1 few ASSLATHYGYT
TRBV10-3 few AISESWGQGGHGYT
TRBV15 . ATSRSPWGGSYEQY
TRBV9 few ASSVDGGNTEAF
TRBV7-9 . ASSLGQREGQETQY
TRBV6-5 few ASSFGGSSTDTQY
TRBV10-3 . AISESGGRAYNEQF
TRBV28 few ATKPGTLGYGYT
TRBV3-1 . ACCSGPGLNQPQH
TRBV2 . ASTRDRGRQETQY
TRBV11-2 few ASSPILSGRRLGQETQY
TRBV10-3 . ATVRGAGGDTEAF
TRBV5-1 . ASSLAANTDTQY
TRBV7-6 . ASTAGTGGQDEQF
TRBV5-1 few ASSGQGSSNEQF
TRBV12-3/TRBV12-4 . ASSSGTSRGTQY
TRBV5-4 . ASRSMGLSNEKLF
TRBV29-1 few SVGESWGT